The clone carrying this T cell receptor (beta chain) was picked up one time. Germline CDR1 PRHDT, CDR2 FYEKMQ (reference sequence). Trimming removed 6 bases at V and 5 bases at J, with 10 bases between. The CDR3 runs to 12 residues. The sample comes from a study of PD-L1 blockade in urothelial cancer. Libraries were prepared by immunoSEQ multiplex PCR; TCRdb keeps only in-frame clonotypes and omits some of them. The sample has under 40,000 clones, more than 85% seen once. The sample in question was PBMCs, obtained around atezolizumab (anti-PD-L1) treatment. The chain joins TRBV13 to TRBJ2-5, with D possibly TRBD2 on 6 matching bases. The receptor comes from a man between 60 and 75 years old with urothelial cancer. This chain's CDR3 is CASSNGGETQYF. The DNA of the CDR3 is TGTGCCAGCAGTAACGGAGGGGAGACCCAGTACTTC.